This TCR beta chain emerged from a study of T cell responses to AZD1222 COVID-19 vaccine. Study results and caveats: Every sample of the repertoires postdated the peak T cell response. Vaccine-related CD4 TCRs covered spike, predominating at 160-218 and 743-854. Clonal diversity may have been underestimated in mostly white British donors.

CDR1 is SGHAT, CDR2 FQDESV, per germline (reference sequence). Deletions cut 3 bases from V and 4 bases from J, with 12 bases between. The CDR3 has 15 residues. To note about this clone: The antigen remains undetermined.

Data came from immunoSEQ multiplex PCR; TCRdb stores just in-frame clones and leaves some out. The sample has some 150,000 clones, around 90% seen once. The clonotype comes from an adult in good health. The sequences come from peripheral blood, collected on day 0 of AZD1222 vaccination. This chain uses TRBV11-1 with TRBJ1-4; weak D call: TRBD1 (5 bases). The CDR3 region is CASSFRDAINEKLFF. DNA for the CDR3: TGTGCCAGCAGCTTCCGGGACGCCATTAATGAAAAACTGTTTTTT.